This T cell receptor beta chain was captured in a study of vaccination effects on CD4 cells after COVID-19. Note on this clone: Its antigen is as yet unknown.

Subsequent to roughly 9 days of culture, CD4+ T cells were isolated. Participants each got two BNT162b2 or mRNA-1273 vaccine doses. The CDR3 covers 16 residues. Per the germline V gene, CDR1 is LNHDA and CDR2 is SQIVND (reference sequence). Trimming took off 5 bases at V and 0 bases at J, with 13 bases between the two ends. TCRdb's copy holds only in-frame clones and misses some; the assay was immunoSEQ multiplex PCR. The repertoire consists of more than 60,000 clones, with just under 75% occurring once and the leading ten covering around 2.4%. The chain recombines TRBV19 with TRBJ1-4, with a possible D match to TRBD1 (6 bases). The receptor was derived from a human donor who received a COVID-19 vaccine. This specimen consisted of CD4+ T cells from PBMCs cultured without peptide, obtained after COVID-19 vaccination. The CDR3 is CASSPGEAATNEKLFF. The CDR3 DNA follows: TGTGCCAGTAGTCCAGGGGAGGCTGCAACTAATGAAAAACTGTTTTTT.